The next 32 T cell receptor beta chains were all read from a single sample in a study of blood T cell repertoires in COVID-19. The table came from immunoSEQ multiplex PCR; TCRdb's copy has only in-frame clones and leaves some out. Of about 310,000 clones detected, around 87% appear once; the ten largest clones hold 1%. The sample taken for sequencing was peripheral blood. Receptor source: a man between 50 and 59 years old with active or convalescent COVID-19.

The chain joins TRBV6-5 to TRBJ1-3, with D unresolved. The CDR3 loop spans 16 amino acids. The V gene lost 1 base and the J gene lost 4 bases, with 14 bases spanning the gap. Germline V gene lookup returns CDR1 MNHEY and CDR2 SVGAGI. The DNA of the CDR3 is TGTGCCAGCAGTTACTTGTACAGACATTCAGGAAACACCATATATTTT. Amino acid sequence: CASSYLYRHSGNTIYF.

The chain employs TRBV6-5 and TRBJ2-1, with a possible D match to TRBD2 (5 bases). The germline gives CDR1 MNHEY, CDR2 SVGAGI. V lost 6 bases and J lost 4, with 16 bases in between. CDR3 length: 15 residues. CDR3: CASSVWEYGYNEQFF. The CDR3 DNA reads TGTGCCAGCAGCGTTTGGGAGTACGGTTACAATGAGCAGTTCTTC.

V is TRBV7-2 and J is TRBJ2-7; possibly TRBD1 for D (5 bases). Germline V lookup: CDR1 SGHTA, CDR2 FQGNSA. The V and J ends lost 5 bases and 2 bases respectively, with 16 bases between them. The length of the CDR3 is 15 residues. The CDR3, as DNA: TGTGCCAGCAGCCCCAGTTGGGGCCCCGCCTACGAGCAGTACTTC. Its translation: CASSPSWGPAYEQYF.

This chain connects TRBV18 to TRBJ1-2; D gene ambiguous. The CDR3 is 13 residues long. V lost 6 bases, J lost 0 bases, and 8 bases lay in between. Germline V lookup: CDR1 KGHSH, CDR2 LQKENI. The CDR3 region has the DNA TGTGCCAGCTCTCGGGGATCTAACTATGGCTACACCTTC. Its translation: CASSRGSNYGYTF.

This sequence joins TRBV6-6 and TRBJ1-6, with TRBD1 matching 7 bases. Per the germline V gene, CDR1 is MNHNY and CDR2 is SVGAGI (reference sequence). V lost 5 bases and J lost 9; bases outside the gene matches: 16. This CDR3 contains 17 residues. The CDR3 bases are TGTGCCAGCAGTCATACGCTGACAGGGAGAGTAGGTTCACCCCTCCACTTT. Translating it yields CASSHTLTGRVGSPLHF.

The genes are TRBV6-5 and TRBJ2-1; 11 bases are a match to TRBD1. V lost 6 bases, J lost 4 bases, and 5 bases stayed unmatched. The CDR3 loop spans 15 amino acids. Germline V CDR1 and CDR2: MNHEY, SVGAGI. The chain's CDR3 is CASSPGQGAYNEQFF. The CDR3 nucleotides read TGTGCCAGCAGCCCCGGACAGGGGGCTTACAATGAGCAGTTCTTC.

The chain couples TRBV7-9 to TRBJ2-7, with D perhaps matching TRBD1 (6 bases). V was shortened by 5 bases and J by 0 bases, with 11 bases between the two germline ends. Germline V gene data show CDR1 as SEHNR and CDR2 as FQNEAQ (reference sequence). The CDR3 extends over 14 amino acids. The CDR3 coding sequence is TGTGCCAGCAGCCTAGACAGGAACTCCTACGAGCAGTACTTC. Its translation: CASSLDRNSYEQYF.

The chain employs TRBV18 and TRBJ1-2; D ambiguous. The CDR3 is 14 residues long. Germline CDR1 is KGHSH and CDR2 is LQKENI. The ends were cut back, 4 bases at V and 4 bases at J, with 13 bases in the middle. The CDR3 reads CASSQPGEFYGYTF. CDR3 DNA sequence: TGTGCCAGCTCACAACCCGGGGAATTCTATGGCTACACCTTC. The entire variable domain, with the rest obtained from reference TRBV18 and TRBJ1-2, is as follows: NAGVMQNPRHLVRRRGQEARLRCSPMKGHSHVYWYRQLPEEGLKFMVYLQKENIIDESGMPKERFSAEFPKEGPSILRIQQVVRGDSAAYFCASSQPGEFYGYTFGSGTRLTVV.

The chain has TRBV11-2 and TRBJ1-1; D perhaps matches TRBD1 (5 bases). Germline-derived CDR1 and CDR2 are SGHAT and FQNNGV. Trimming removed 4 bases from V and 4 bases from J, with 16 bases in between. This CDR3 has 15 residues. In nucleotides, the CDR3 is TGTGCCAGCAGCTCCAGGGTTTCGCTGGGCACTGAAGCTTTCTTT. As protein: CASSSRVSLGTEAFF.

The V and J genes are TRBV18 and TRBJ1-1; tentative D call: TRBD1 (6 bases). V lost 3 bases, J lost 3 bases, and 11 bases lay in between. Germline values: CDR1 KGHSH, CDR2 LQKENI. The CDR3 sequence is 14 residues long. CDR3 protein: CASSPRDIYTEAFF. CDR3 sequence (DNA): TGTGCCAGCTCACCTCGGGACATTTACACTGAAGCTTTCTTT.

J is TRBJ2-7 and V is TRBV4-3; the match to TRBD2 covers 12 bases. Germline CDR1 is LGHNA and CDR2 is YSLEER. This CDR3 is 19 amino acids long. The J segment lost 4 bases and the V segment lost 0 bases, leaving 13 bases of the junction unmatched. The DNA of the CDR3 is TGCGCCAGCAGCCAAGATACCCCTCTGACTAGCGGGGGCCGGTACGAGCAGTACTTC. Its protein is CASSQDTPLTSGGRYEQYF.

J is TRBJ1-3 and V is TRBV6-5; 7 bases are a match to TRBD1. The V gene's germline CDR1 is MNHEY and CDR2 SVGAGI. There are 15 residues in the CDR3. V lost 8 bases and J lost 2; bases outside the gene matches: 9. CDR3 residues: CASGQGVIAGNTIYF. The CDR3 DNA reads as TGTGCCAGCGGGCAGGGGGTTATAGCTGGAAACACCATATATTTT.

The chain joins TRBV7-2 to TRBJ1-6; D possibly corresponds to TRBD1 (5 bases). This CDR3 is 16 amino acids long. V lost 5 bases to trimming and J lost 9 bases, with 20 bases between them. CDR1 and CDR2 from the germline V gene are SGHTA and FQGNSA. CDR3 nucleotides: TGTGCCAGCAGCAAACCGGGACTCCCCGGGAGTTCACCCCTCCACTTT. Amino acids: CASSKPGLPGSSPLHF.

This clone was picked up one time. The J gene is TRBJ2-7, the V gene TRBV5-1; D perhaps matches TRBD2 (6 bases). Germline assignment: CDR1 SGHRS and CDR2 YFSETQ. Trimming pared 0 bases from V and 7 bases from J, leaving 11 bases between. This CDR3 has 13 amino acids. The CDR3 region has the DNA TGCGCCAGCAGCTTGGAGCGGGCGGGTGAGCAGTACTTC. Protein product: CASSLERAGEQYF.

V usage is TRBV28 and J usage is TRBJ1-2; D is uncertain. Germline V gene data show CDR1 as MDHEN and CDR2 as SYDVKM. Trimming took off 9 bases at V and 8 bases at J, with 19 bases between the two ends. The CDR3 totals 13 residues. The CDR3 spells CASRDPGVIGYTF. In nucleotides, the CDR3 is TGTGCCAGTCGTGATCCGGGTGTAATCGGCTACACCTTC.

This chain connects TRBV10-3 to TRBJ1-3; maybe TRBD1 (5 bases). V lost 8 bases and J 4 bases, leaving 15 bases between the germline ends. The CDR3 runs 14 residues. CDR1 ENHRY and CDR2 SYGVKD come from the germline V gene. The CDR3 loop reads CAIWSGLAGNTIYF. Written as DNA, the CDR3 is TGTGCCATCTGGTCAGGGTTGGCGGGAAACACCATATATTTT.

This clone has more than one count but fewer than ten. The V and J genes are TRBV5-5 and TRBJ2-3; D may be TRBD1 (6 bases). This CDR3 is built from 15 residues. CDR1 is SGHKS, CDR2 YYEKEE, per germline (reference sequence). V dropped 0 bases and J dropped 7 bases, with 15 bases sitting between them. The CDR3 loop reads CASSLGGPEPNTQYF. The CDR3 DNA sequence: TGTGCCAGCAGCTTGGGGGGGCCCGAACCGAATACGCAGTATTTT.

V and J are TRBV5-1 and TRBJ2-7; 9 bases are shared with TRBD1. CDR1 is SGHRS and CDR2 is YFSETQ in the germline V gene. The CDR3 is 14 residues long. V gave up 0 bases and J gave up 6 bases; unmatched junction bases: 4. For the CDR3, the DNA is TGCGCCAGCAGCTTGGACAGGGGGCATTCCGAGCAGTACTTC. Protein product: CASSLDRGHSEQYF.

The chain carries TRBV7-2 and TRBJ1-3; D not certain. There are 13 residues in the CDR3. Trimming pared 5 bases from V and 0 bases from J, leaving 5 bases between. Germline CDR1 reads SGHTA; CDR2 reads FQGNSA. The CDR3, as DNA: TGTGCCAGCAGCCCTCTCTCTGGAAACACCATATATTTT. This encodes CASSPLSGNTIYF.

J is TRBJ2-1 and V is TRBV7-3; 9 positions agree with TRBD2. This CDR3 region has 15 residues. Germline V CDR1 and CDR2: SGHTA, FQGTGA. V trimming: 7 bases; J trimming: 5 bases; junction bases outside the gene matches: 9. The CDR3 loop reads CASKRSGGRNNEQFF. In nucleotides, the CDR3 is TGTGCCAGCAAGAGAAGCGGGGGGAGAAACAATGAGCAGTTCTTC.

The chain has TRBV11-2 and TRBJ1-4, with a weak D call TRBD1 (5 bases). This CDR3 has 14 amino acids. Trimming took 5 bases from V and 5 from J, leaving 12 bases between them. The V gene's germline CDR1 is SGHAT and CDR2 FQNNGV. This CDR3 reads CASSQDTINEKLFF. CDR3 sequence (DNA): TGTGCCAGCAGCCAGGACACAATCAATGAAAAACTGTTTTTT.

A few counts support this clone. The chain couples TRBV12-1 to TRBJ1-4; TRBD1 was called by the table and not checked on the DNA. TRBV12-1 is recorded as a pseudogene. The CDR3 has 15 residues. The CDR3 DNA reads TGTGCCAGCAGCTTTGGTTGGACAGGGAATGAAAAACTGTTTTTT. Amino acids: CASSFGWTGNEKLFF.

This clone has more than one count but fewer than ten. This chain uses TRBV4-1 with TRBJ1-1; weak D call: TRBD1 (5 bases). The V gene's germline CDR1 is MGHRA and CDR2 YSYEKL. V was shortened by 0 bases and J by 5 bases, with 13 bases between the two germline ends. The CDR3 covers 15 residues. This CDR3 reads CASSQEGSAGTEAFF. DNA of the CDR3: TGCGCCAGCAGCCAAGAAGGATCGGCAGGGACTGAAGCTTTCTTT.

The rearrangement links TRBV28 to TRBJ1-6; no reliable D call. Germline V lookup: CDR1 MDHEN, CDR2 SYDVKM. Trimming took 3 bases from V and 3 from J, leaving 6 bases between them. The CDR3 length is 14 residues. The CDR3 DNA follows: TGTGCCAGCAGTTTCCCGCGCTATAATTCACCCCTCCACTTT. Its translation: CASSFPRYNSPLHF.

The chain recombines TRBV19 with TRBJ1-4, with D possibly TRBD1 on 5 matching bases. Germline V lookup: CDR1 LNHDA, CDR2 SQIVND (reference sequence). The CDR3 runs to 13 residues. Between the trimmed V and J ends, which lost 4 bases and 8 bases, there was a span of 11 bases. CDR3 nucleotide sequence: TGTGCCAGTAGTAGACAGCGTGAGGAAAAACTGTTTTTT. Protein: CASSRQREEKLFF.

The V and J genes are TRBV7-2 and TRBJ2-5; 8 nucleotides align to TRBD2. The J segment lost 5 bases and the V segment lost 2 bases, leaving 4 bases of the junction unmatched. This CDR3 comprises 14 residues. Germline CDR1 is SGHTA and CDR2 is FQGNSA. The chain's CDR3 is CASSLRTSQETQYF. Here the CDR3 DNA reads TGTGCCAGCAGCTTACGGACTAGCCAGGAGACCCAGTACTTC.

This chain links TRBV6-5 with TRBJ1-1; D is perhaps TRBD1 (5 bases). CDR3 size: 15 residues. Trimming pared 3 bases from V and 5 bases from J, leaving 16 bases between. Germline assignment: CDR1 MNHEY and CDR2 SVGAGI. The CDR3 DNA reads TGTGCCAGCAGTTATTCGGGGGAGGCGGTAACTGAAGCTTTCTTT. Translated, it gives CASSYSGEAVTEAFF.

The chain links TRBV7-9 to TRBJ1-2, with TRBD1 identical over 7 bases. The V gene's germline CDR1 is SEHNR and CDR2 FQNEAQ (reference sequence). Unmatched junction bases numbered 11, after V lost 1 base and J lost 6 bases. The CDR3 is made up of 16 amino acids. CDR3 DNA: TGTGCCAGCAGCTTAGGACAGGGTGCAATGAGGAATGGCTACACCTTC. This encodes CASSLGQGAMRNGYTF.

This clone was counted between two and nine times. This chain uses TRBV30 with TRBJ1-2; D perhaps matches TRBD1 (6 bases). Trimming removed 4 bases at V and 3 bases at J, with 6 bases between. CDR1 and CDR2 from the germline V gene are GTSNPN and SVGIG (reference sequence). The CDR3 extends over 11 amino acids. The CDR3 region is CAWNRDYGYTF. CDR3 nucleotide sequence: TGTGCCTGGAACAGGGACTATGGCTACACCTTC.

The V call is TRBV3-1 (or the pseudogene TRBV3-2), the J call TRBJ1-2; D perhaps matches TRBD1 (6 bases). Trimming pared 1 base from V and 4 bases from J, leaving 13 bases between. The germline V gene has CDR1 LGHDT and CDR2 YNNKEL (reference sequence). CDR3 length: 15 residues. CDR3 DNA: TGTGCCAGCAGCCAAGGCGGGGGCAGGGGCTATGGCTACACCTTC. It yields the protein CASSQGGGRGYGYTF.

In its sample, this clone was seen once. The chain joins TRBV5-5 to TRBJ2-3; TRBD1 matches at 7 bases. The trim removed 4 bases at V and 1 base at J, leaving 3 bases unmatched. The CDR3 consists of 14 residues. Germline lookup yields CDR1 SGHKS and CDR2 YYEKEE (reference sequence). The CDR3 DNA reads TGTGCCAGCAGCATTGGACAGGGCACAGATACGCAGTATTTT. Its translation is CASSIGQGTDTQYF.

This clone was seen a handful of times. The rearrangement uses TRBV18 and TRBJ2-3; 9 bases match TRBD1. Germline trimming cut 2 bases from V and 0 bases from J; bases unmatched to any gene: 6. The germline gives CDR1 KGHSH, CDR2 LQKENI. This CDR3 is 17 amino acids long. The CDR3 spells CASSPTPGQGSTDTQYF. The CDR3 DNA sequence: TGTGCCAGCTCACCAACACCGGGACAGGGTAGCACAGATACGCAGTATTTT.